This paragraph reports one TCR beta chain. Its matching antigen is unknown. Germline is not matched at one junction end, which may reflect a read error. The source of the sample is a study of Graves' ophthalmopathy and Graves' hyperthyroidism. RNA transcripts yielded amplified TCR beta CDR3 regions. HTBI-primed RT-PCR formed the first round, and a multiplex PCR formed the second. From the multiplex PCR reads, TCRdb called clonotypes with MiXCR, one entry per CDR3 protein. The table has more than 550,000 distinct CDR3 sequences, more than 40% seen once. Regarding the study as a whole: Among thyroid clonotypes expanded above 0.001 frequency, most also appeared in blood.

Establishment of the diagnosis relied upon clinical symptoms, serum thyroxine, TRAb, thyroid ultrasound and orbital computed tomography. PBMCs had their origin in fresh peripheral blood (around 10 ml). Material for sequencing was peripheral blood. This clonotype originated in an adult man with Graves' ophthalmopathy.

The CDR3 spells CARSLAREAMGYTF. The CDR3 coding sequence is TGTGCCAGAAGTTTAGCGCGAGAAGCTATGGGCTACACCTTC. The V gene is TRBV12-3 or TRBV12-4, the J gene TRBJ1-2; D ambiguous. This CDR3 is built from 14 residues.